Here is one T cell receptor (beta chain) with its context. Its target is not known. A J-beta primer mix and a sample-barcoded 5' primer were used in a second PCR of about 7 to 12 cycles. Each CDR3 protein gets one entry after TCRdb re-called the 5' RACE reads with MiXCR. The table includes about 1 million distinct CDR3 sequences, under 55% detected once. Donation came from healthy Caucasian individuals in Russia who were aged roughly 6 to 95. A minimum of 6 micrograms of total RNA was extracted per sample. The data are from a study of blood T cells in healthy people across ages. Whole-study results and caveats: Using unsorted PBMCs precluded a conclusive naive versus antigen-experienced comparison.

This clonotype was sampled from a woman aged 60 to 75 in good health. The sequencing input was blood.

CDR3 protein: CATSDLGQGGYTF. In DNA form, the CDR3 reads TGTGCCACCAGTGACCTGGGACAGGGGGGCTACACCTTC. V is TRBV24-1 and J is TRBJ1-2, with 10 bases fitting TRBD1. This CDR3 comprises 13 residues. J gave up 8 bases and V 4 bases, and 3 bases lay outside the gene matches. Germline V gives CDR1 KGHDR, CDR2 SFDVKD.